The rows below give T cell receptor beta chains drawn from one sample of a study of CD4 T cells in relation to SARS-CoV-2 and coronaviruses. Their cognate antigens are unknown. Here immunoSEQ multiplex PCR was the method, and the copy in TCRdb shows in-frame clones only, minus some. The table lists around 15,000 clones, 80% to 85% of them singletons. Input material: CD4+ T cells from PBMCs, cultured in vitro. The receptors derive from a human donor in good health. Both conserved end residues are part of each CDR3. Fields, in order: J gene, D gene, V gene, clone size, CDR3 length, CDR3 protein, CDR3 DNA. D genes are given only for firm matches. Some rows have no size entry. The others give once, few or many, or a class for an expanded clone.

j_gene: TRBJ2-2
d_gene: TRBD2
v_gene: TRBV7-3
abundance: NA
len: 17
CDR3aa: CASSSGLAGGGTGELFF
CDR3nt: TGTGCCAGCAGCTCCGGACTAGCGGGAGGGGGGACCGGGGAGCTGTTTTTT

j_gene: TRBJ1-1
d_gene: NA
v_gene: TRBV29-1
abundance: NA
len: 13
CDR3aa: CSVEGRVNTEAFF
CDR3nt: TGCAGCGTTGAAGGCAGGGTAAACACTGAAGCTTTCTTT

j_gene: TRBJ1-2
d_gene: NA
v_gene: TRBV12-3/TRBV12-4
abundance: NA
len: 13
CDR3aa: CASSLGTARGYTF
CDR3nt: TGTGCCAGCAGTTTAGGAACGGCCCGGGGCTACACCTTC

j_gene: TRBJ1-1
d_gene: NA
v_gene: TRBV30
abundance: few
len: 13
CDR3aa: CAWSQGPNTEAFF
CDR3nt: TGTGCCTGGAGCCAAGGGCCGAACACTGAAGCTTTCTTT

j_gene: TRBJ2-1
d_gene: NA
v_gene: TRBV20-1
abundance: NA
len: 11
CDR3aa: CSAPLNNEQFF
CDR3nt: TGCAGTGCTCCCTTAAACAATGAGCAGTTCTTC

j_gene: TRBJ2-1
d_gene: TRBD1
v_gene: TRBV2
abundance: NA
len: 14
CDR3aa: CASSGDRGVGEQFF
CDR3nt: TGTGCCAGCAGTGGGGACAGGGGTGTGGGTGAGCAGTTCTTC

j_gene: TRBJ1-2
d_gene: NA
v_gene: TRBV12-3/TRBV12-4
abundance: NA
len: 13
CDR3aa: CASSYSGDYGYTF
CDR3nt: TGTGCCAGCAGTTATTCCGGGGACTATGGCTACACCTTC

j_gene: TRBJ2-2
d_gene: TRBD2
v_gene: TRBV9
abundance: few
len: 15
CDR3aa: CASSVGTSGTGELFF
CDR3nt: TGTGCCAGCAGCGTTGGGACTAGCGGGACCGGGGAGCTGTTTTTT

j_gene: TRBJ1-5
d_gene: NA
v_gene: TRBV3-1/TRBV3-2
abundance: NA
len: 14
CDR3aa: CASSQEGSNQPQHF
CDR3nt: TGTGCCAGCAGCCAAGAAGGCAGCAATCAGCCCCAGCATTTT

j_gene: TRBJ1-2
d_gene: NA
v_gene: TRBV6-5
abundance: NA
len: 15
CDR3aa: CASSYGAAPVDGYTF
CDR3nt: TGTGCCAGCAGTTACGGGGCAGCACCCGTCGATGGCTACACCTTC

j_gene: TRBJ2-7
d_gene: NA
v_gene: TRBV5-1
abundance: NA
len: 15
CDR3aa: CASSLGQGGSYEQYF
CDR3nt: TGCGCCAGCAGCTTGGGTCAGGGTGGCTCCTACGAGCAGTACTTC

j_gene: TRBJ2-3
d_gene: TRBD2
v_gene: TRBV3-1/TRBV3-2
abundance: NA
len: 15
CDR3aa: CASSPSGTTTDTQYF
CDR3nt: TGTGCCAGCAGCCCTAGCGGGACCACCACAGATACGCAGTATTTT

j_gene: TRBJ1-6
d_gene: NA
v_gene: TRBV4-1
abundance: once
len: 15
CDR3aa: CASSQVGRGGSPLHF
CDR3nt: TGCGCCAGCAGCCAAGTCGGCAGGGGTGGTTCACCCCTCCACTTT

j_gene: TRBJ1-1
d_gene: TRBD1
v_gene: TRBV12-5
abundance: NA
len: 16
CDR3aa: CASGFGQGAGNTEAFF
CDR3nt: TGTGCTAGTGGTTTTGGACAGGGGGCCGGGAACACTGAAGCTTTCTTT

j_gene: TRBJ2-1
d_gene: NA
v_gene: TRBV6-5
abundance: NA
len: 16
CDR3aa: CASSYSAATSFNEQFF
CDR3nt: TGTGCCAGCAGTTACTCGGCAGCTACCTCTTTCAATGAGCAGTTCTTC

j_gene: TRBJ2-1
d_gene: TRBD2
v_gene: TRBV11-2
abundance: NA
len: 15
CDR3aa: CASSPLAGGPGEQFF
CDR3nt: TGTGCCAGCAGCCCCCTAGCGGGAGGGCCGGGTGAGCAGTTCTTC

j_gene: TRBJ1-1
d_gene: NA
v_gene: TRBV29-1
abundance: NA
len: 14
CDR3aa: CSVGHGGGNTEAFF
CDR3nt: TGCAGCGTTGGCCACGGGGGAGGGAACACTGAAGCTTTCTTT

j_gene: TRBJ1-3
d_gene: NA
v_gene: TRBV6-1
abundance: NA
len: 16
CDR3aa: CASSEMAVLSGNTIYF
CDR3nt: TGTGCCAGCAGTGAAATGGCAGTTCTCTCTGGAAACACCATATATTTT

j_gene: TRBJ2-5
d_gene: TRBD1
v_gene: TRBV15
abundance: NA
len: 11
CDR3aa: CAIDREETQYF
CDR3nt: TGTGCCATCGACAGGGAAGAGACCCAGTACTTC

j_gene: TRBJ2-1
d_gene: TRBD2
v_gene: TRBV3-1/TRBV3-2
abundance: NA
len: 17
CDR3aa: CASSREGLAPAYNEQFF
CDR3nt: TGTGCCAGCAGCCGAGAGGGACTAGCTCCCGCCTACAATGAGCAGTTCTTC

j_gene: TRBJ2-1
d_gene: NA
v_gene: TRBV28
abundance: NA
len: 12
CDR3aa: CASSSNNNEQFF
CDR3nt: TGTGCCAGCAGTAGCAATAACAATGAGCAGTTCTTC

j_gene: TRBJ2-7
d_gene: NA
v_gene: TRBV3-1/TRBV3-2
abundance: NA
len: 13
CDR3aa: CASSQGFTYEQYF
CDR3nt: TGTGCCAGCAGCCAAGGTTTCACCTACGAGCAGTACTTC

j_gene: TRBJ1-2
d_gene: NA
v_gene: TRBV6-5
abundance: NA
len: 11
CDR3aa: CASKQNYGYTF
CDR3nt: TGTGCCAGCAAACAGAACTATGGCTACACCTTC

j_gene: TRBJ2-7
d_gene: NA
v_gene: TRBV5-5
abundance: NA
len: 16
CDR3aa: CASSRSGLPRSYEQYF
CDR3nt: TGTGCCAGCAGCCGATCCGGACTGCCCCGTTCCTACGAGCAGTACTTC

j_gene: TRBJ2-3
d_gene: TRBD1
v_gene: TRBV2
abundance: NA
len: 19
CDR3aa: CASSPLEFLGQGQRRTQYF
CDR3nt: TGTGCCAGCAGTCCTCTCGAATTTTTGGGACAGGGCCAGCGGAGGACGCAGTATTTT

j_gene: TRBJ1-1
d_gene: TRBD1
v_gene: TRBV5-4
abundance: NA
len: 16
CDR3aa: CASSRRTGAMNTEAFF
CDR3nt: TGTGCCAGCAGTCGACGGACAGGGGCCATGAACACTGAAGCTTTCTTT

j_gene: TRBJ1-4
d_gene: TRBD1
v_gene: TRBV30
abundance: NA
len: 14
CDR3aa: CAWATDRGYEKLFF
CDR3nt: TGTGCCTGGGCTACGGACAGGGGATACGAAAAACTGTTTTTT

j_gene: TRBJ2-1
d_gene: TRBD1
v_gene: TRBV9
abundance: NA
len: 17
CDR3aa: CASSVALRGQEGNEQFF
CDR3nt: TGTGCCAGCAGCGTAGCTTTACGGGGACAGGAAGGAAATGAGCAGTTCTTC

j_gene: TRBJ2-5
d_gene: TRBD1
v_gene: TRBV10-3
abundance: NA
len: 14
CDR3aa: CAISTGQGFETQYF
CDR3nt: TGTGCCATCAGCACGGGACAGGGGTTTGAGACCCAGTACTTC

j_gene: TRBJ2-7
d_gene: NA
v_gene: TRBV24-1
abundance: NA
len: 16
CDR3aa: CATSAVDGGREGEQYF
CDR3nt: TGTGCCACCAGTGCCGTCGACGGAGGCCGGGAAGGCGAGCAGTACTTC

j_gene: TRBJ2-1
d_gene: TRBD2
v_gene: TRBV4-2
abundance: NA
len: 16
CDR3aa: CASTLKAGAGVNEQFF
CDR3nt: TGTGCCAGCACCCTGAAAGCGGGAGCAGGGGTCAATGAGCAGTTCTTC

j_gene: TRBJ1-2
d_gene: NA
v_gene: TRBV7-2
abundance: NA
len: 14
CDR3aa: CASSLVPGDYGYTF
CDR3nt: TGTGCCAGCAGCTTAGTCCCAGGGGACTATGGCTACACCTTC

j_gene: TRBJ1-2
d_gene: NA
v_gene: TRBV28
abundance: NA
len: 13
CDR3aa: CASSPRGARGYTF
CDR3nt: TGTGCCAGCAGCCCTAGAGGGGCCCGAGGCTACACCTTC

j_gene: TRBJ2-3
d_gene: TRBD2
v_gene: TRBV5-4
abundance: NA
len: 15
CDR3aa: CASSLAGVHSDTQYF
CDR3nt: TGTGCCAGCAGTTTAGCGGGAGTACATTCAGATACGCAGTATTTT

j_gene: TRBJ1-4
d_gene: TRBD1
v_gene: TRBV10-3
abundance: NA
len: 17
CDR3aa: CAISESAGGITNEKLFF
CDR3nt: TGTGCCATCAGTGAGTCGGCAGGGGGAATAACTAATGAAAAACTGTTTTTT

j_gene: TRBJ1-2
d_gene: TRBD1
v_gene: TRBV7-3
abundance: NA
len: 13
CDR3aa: CASSPGQGEGYTF
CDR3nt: TGTGCCAGCAGCCCCGGACAGGGGGAGGGCTACACCTTC

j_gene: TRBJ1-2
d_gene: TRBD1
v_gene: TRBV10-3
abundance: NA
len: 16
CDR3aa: CAISGARDRTGYGYTF
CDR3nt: TGTGCCATCAGTGGAGCTCGGGACAGGACTGGCTATGGCTACACCTTC

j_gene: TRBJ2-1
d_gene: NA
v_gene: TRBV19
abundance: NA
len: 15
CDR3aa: CASSIGQGVVNEQFF
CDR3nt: TGTGCCAGTAGTATCGGGCAGGGCGTTGTGAATGAGCAGTTCTTC

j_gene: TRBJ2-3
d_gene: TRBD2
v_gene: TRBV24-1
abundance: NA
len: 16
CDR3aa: CATSDWTSGSTDTQYF
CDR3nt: TGTGCCACCAGTGATTGGACTAGCGGGAGCACAGATACGCAGTATTTT

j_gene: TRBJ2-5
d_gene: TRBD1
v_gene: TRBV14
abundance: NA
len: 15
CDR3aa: CASSQTGGGQETQYF
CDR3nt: TGTGCCAGCAGCCAAACAGGGGGAGGTCAAGAGACCCAGTACTTC

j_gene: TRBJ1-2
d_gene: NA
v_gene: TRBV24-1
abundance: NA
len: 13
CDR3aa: CATSPSGFYGYTF
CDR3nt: TGTGCCACCAGTCCAAGCGGTTTCTATGGCTACACCTTC

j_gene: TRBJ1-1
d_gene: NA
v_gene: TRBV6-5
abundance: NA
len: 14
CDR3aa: CASSYGSRNTEAFF
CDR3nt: TGTGCCAGCAGTTACGGTAGTCGGAACACTGAAGCTTTCTTT

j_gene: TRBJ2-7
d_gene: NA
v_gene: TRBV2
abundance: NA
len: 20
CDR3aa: CASSEGYGSMYSDLSYEQYF
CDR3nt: TGTGCCAGCAGTGAGGGTTACGGGAGCATGTATAGCGACCTCTCCTACGAGCAGTACTTC

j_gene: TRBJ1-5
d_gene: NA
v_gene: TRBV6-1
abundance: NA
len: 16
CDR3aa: CASSEDGRYSNQPQHF
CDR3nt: TGTGCCAGCAGTGAAGATGGCAGATATAGCAATCAGCCCCAGCATTTT

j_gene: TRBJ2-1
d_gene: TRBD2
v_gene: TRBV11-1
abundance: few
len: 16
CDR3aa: CASSLPGLGVGNEQFF
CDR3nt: TGTGCCAGCAGCTTACCGGGACTAGGAGTCGGAAATGAGCAGTTCTTC

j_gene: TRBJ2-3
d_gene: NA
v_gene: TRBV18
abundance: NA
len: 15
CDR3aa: CASSPGSTSTDTQYF
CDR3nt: TGTGCCAGCTCACCAGGGAGTACTAGCACAGATACGCAGTATTTT

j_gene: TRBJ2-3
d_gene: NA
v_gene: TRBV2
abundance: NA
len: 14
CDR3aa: CAKRMGSSTDTQYF
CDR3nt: TGTGCCAAGCGGATGGGGTCCTCCACAGATACGCAGTATTTT

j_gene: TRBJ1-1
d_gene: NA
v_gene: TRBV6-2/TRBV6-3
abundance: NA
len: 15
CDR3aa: CASSPGGRMNTEAFF
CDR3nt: TGTGCCAGCAGTCCCGGAGGGAGGATGAACACTGAAGCTTTCTTT

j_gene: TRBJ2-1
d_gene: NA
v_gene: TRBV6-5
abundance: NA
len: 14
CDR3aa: CASLGDPSSPEQFF
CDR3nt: TGTGCCAGCCTCGGGGACCCAAGCTCACCTGAGCAGTTCTTC

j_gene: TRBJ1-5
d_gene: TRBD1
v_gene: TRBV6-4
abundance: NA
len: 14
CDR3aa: CASSETGGDQPQHF
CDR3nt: TGTGCCAGCAGTGAAACAGGGGGAGATCAGCCCCAGCATTTT

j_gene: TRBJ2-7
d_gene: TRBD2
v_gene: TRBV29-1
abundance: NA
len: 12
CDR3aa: CSVREGIYEQYF
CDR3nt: TGCAGCGTGAGGGAGGGTATCTACGAGCAGTACTTC

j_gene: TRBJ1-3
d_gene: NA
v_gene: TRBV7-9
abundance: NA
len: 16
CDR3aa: CASSRDAGARGNTIYF
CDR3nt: TGTGCCAGCAGCCGAGATGCTGGGGCGCGGGGAAACACCATATATTTT

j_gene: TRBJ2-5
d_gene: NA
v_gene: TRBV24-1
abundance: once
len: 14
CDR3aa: CATSDPRPQETQYF
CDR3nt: TGTGCCACCAGTGACCCGCGACCGCAAGAGACCCAGTACTTC

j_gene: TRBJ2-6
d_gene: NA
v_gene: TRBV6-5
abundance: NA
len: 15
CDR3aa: CASSRGTSGANVLTF
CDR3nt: TGTGCCAGCAGTAGAGGGACTTCTGGGGCCAACGTCCTGACTTTC

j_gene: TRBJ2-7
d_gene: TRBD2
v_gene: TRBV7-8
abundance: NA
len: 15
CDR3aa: CASSLGELASREQYF
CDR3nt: TGTGCCAGCAGCTTAGGGGAACTAGCGTCGCGCGAGCAGTACTTC

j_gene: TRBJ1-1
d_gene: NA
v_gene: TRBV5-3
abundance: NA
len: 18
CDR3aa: CARSLAKHRKVPWAEAFF
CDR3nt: TGTGCCAGAAGCTTGGCCAAGCACCGCAAGGTGCCGTGGGCTGAAGCTTTCTTT

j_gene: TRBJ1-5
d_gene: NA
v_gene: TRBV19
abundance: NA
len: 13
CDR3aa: CASSITRDQPQHF
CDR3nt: TGTGCCAGTAGTATAACGCGGGATCAGCCCCAGCATTTT

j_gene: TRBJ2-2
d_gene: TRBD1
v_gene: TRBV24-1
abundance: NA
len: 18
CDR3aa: CAERPGQGANGGTGELFF
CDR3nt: TGTGCCGAAAGGCCGGGACAGGGGGCTAATGGAGGCACCGGGGAGCTGTTTTTT

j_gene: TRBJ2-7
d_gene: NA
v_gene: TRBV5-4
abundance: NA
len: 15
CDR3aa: CASSEPEGVQYEQYF
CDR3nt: TGTGCCAGCAGTGAACCCGAGGGGGTTCAGTACGAGCAGTACTTC

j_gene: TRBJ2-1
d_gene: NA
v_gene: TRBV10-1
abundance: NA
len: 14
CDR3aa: CASSVQRSYNEQFF
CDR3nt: TGCGCCAGCAGTGTGCAGCGGTCCTACAATGAGCAGTTCTTC